Shown below are 5 T cell receptor beta chains from a single sample sequenced in a study of identifying expanded T cells in peripheral blood. Using immunoSEQ multiplex PCR, the repertoire was profiled, and TCRdb retains in-frame clones only, with some absent. The data hold approximately 58,000 clones, with roughly nine tenths observed a single time. Input material: blood. The source of these receptors is a person aged 18 to 75 in good health.

The rearrangement links TRBV2 to TRBJ1-6; D perhaps matches TRBD1 (5 bases). CDR3 length: 14 amino acids. The V gene's germline CDR1 is SNHLY and CDR2 FYNNEI. Between the trimmed V and J ends, which lost 2 bases and 10 bases, there was a span of 12 bases. The CDR3 DNA follows: TGTGCCAGCAGTGAACTGGGATGGGGGTCACCCCTCCACTTT. Translating gives CASSELGWGSPLHF.

The chain joins TRBV30 to TRBJ1-1, with D unresolved. The germline V gene encodes CDR1 GTSNPN and CDR2 SVGIG (reference sequence). Trimming left V 2 bases short and J 1 base short, with 11 bases between. This CDR3 spans 14 amino acids. The CDR3 DNA is TGTGCCTGGAGTCGGATGCCGGGGAACACTGAAGCTTTCTTT. This translates into CAWSRMPGNTEAFF. The full variable domain, rest sourced from reference TRBV30 and TRBJ1-1, is SQTIHQWPATLVQPVGSPLSLECTVEGTSNPNLYWYRQAAGRGLQLLFYSVGIGQISSEVPQNLSASRPQDRQFILSSKKLLLSDSGFYLCAWSRMPGNTEAFFGQGTRLTVV.

The chain uses TRBV9 and TRBJ2-2; D not resolved. V lost 0 bases and J lost 0, with 9 bases in between. Germline V lookup: CDR1 SGDLS, CDR2 YYNGEE. CDR3 length equals 16 residues. CDR3 nucleotides: TGTGCCAGCAGCGTAGACCCAGCGACGAACACCGGGGAGCTGTTTTTT. Its translation is CASSVDPATNTGELFF.

V and J are TRBV6-6 and TRBJ2-1, with 8 bases identical to TRBD1. Germline trimming cut 6 bases from V and 4 bases from J; bases unmatched to any gene: 8. Germline V CDR1 and CDR2: MNHNY, SVGAGI (reference sequence). CDR3 size: 15 residues. CDR3 region: CASSHGQGLYNEQFF. The CDR3 region has the DNA TGTGCCAGCAGCCATGGACAGGGCCTATACAATGAGCAGTTCTTC.

This clone has more than one count but fewer than ten. This chain uses TRBV7-9 with TRBJ1-1, with 8 nucleotides matching TRBD1. The CDR3 covers 17 residues. Germline lookup yields CDR1 SEHNR and CDR2 FQNEAQ (reference sequence). Trimming cost V 2 bases and J 1 base; bases outside gene matches: 9. DNA of the CDR3: TGTGCCAGCAGCTTAACCAGGGGGCCTAATTGGAACACTGAAGCTTTCTTT. The encoded protein is CASSLTRGPNWNTEAFF.